The entry that follows covers one T cell receptor (beta chain) sequence. The sample originates from a study of cytomegalovirus exposure and HLA in healthy donors. Healthy bone marrow donors made up the cohort. Primers for the PCR totalled 60 Vbeta and 13 Jbeta. In the study's own analysis: Around 9.9 million shared chains were among the 80 million or so unique TCR beta chains that a later analysis counted. Profiling relied on immunoSEQ multiplex PCR, and the TCRdb table lists in-frame clones only, not all of them. The V and J calls and clone size were taken over from that table, and D and trimming were inferred from the DNA. The sample contains 120,000 to 150,000 clones, 70% to 85% of which appear only once. V was shortened by 5 bases and J by 0 bases, with 15 bases between the two germline ends. The CDR3 runs to 16 residues. The germline V gene has CDR1 SGHTA and CDR2 FQGNSA.

The receptor's source is a male donor in good health and CMV-seronegative. The chain uses TRBV7-2 and TRBJ2-3, with TRBD1 as a possible D gene (7 bases). The sample comprised PBMCs. The CDR3 loop is CASSKQGGLSTDTQYF. CDR3 nucleotides: TGTGCCAGCAGCAAGCAGGGGGGATTGAGCACAGATACGCAGTATTTT.